This is a list of T cell receptor beta chains from one sample in a study of neoadjuvant anti-PD-1 for oral cavity cancer. Some clones are missing from TCRdb's copy, which holds only in-frame ones; the method was immunoSEQ multiplex PCR. Among tens of thousands of clones listed, 65% to 80% were seen once. The material was PBMCs, obtained after nivolumab (anti-PD-1) treatment. The receptor source for this set is a person aged 35 to 85 with oral cavity squamous cell carcinoma. CDR3s include the opening cysteine and the closing phenylalanine or tryptophan. The order of the fields is clone size, D gene, V gene, J gene, CDR3 DNA, CDR3 protein. A D gene is named only where the DNA matches it firmly. Rows may omit the clone size; those that give it use once, few, many or a size class.

clone size: NA; D gene: NA; V gene: TRBV12-5; J gene: TRBJ2-7; CDR3 DNA: TGTGCTAGTGGTTTCAACTCCTACGAGCAGTACTTC; CDR3 protein: CASGFNSYEQYF
clone size: NA; D gene: NA; V gene: TRBV18; J gene: TRBJ2-6; CDR3 DNA: TGTGCCAGCGCCAGAAGGGAATCTGGGGCCAACGTCCTGACTTTC; CDR3 protein: CASARRESGANVLTF
clone size: NA; D gene: TRBD1; V gene: TRBV10-3; J gene: TRBJ1-1; CDR3 DNA: TGTGCCATCAGTGAGCCGAGGGGGCGCACTGAAGCTTTCTTT; CDR3 protein: CAISEPRGRTEAFF
clone size: NA; D gene: NA; V gene: TRBV4-1; J gene: TRBJ1-6; CDR3 DNA: TGCGCCAGCAGCCCCCTTTTTCAGGCCTCACCCCTCCACTTT; CDR3 protein: CASSPLFQASPLHF
clone size: NA; D gene: TRBD2; V gene: TRBV7-3; J gene: TRBJ2-3; CDR3 DNA: TGTGCCAGCAGCGGGGCTAGCGGACGCACAGATACGCAGTATTTT; CDR3 protein: CASSGASGRTDTQYF
clone size: few; D gene: TRBD1; V gene: TRBV19; J gene: TRBJ2-3; CDR3 DNA: TGTGCCAGTAGTACCCCAACCCGGACAGGGGGGAGAGCAGATACGCAGTATTTT; CDR3 protein: CASSTPTRTGGRADTQYF
clone size: NA; D gene: NA; V gene: TRBV27; J gene: TRBJ1-4; CDR3 DNA: TGTGCCAGCAGTCCGTGGGGGGAAAAACTGTTTTTT; CDR3 protein: CASSPWGEKLFF
clone size: once; D gene: NA; V gene: TRBV5-1; J gene: TRBJ2-2; CDR3 DNA: TGCGCCAGCAGCTTAGTACCAAAAGACGGGGAGCTGTTTTTT; CDR3 protein: CASSLVPKDGELFF
clone size: NA; D gene: TRBD1; V gene: TRBV19; J gene: TRBJ1-1; CDR3 DNA: TGTGCCAGCGACAGGGGGACTGAAGCTTTCTTT; CDR3 protein: CASDRGTEAFF
clone size: once; D gene: TRBD1; V gene: TRBV10-3; J gene: TRBJ1-1; CDR3 DNA: TGTGCCATCAGTGACCGGGGACAGCTGAACACTGAAGCTTTCTTT; CDR3 protein: CAISDRGQLNTEAFF
clone size: NA; D gene: TRBD2; V gene: TRBV10-3; J gene: TRBJ2-3; CDR3 DNA: TGTGCCATCAGTCTAGCGGGGCCCGCACTAACAGATACGCAGTATTTT; CDR3 protein: CAISLAGPALTDTQYF
clone size: NA; D gene: TRBD2; V gene: TRBV9; J gene: TRBJ2-1; CDR3 DNA: TGTGCCAGCAGCGCAGCGGGAGTCTCCTACAATGAGCAGTTCTTC; CDR3 protein: CASSAAGVSYNEQFF
clone size: few; D gene: TRBD1; V gene: TRBV29-1; J gene: TRBJ2-1; CDR3 DNA: TGCAGCGTTGAGGATTACCGGGACAGCCTCAATGAGCAGTTCTTC; CDR3 protein: CSVEDYRDSLNEQFF
clone size: NA; D gene: NA; V gene: TRBV15; J gene: TRBJ2-1; CDR3 DNA: TGTGCCACCAGCGGCCCCCGGGTCTCCTACAATGAGCAGTTCTTC; CDR3 protein: CATSGPRVSYNEQFF
clone size: NA; D gene: TRBD1; V gene: TRBV6-1; J gene: TRBJ1-4; CDR3 DNA: TGTGCCAGCAGTGCCCGGGACAGGGGGCCTAATGAAAAACTGTTTTTT; CDR3 protein: CASSARDRGPNEKLFF
clone size: NA; D gene: NA; V gene: TRBV27; J gene: TRBJ1-2; CDR3 DNA: TGTGCCAGCAGTTCAGGGTGGGCAGGCTACACCTTC; CDR3 protein: CASSSGWAGYTF
clone size: NA; D gene: NA; V gene: TRBV5-1; J gene: TRBJ2-7; CDR3 DNA: TGCGCCAGCAGCTTGGATCACTACGAGCAGTACTTC; CDR3 protein: CASSLDHYEQYF
clone size: NA; D gene: NA; V gene: TRBV2; J gene: TRBJ1-1; CDR3 DNA: TGTGCCAGCACCGAGCAGGGGTCGGTAACTGAAGCTTTCTTT; CDR3 protein: CASTEQGSVTEAFF
clone size: NA; D gene: NA; V gene: TRBV7-9; J gene: TRBJ2-7; CDR3 DNA: TGTGCCAGCAGCATCCTGGGGGGTTCCTACGAGCAGTACTTC; CDR3 protein: CASSILGGSYEQYF
clone size: NA; D gene: NA; V gene: TRBV11-2; J gene: TRBJ1-2; CDR3 DNA: TGTGCCAGCAGCTTTACAAAGGGCAGCCCACTCTATGGCTACACCTTC; CDR3 protein: CASSFTKGSPLYGYTF
clone size: once; D gene: NA; V gene: TRBV11-3; J gene: TRBJ2-1; CDR3 DNA: TGTGCCAGCAGCTTAGATGGGGGCCGGACTTACAATGAGCAGTTCTTC; CDR3 protein: CASSLDGGRTYNEQFF
clone size: once; D gene: NA; V gene: TRBV7-9; J gene: TRBJ1-4; CDR3 DNA: TGTGCCAGCAGCTTAGGAACTGCCGGGCCCAGGGAAAAACTGTTTTTT; CDR3 protein: CASSLGTAGPREKLFF
clone size: NA; D gene: NA; V gene: TRBV15; J gene: TRBJ1-3; CDR3 DNA: TGTGCCACCAGCAGAGAGTCAGCCACGCAGAAAGGAAACACCATATATTTT; CDR3 protein: CATSRESATQKGNTIYF
clone size: few; D gene: NA; V gene: TRBV19; J gene: TRBJ1-5; CDR3 DNA: TGTGCCAGTAGTATCCCCGGACGCCGAATTCCCGGACAGCCCCAGCATTTT; CDR3 protein: CASSIPGRRIPGQPQHF
clone size: NA; D gene: TRBD2; V gene: TRBV29-1; J gene: TRBJ2-1; CDR3 DNA: TGCAGCGCTGGGGGGAGGGTGTTCAATGAGCAGTTCTTC; CDR3 protein: CSAGGRVFNEQFF
clone size: NA; D gene: NA; V gene: TRBV2; J gene: TRBJ2-1; CDR3 DNA: TGTGCCAGCAGGAATCAGGGCTCAAGCTCCTACAATGAGCAGTTCTTC; CDR3 protein: CASRNQGSSSYNEQFF
clone size: NA; D gene: NA; V gene: TRBV19; J gene: TRBJ2-7; CDR3 DNA: TGTGCCAGTAGTCACCCGGACAGAAAATACGAGCAGTACTTC; CDR3 protein: CASSHPDRKYEQYF
clone size: NA; D gene: NA; V gene: TRBV6-5; J gene: TRBJ2-2; CDR3 DNA: TGTGCCAGCATGGAACCGGGGACCCCCGGGGAGCTGTTTTTT; CDR3 protein: CASMEPGTPGELFF
clone size: NA; D gene: TRBD1; V gene: TRBV9; J gene: TRBJ2-2; CDR3 DNA: TGTGCCAGCAGCGTTTCGGACAGGGAGTATAACACCGGGGAGCTGTTTTTT; CDR3 protein: CASSVSDREYNTGELFF
clone size: once; D gene: NA; V gene: TRBV27; J gene: TRBJ2-2; CDR3 DNA: TGTGCCAGCAGTTTAAGGGTTACCGGGGAGCTGTTTTTT; CDR3 protein: CASSLRVTGELFF
clone size: NA; D gene: TRBD1; V gene: TRBV28; J gene: TRBJ1-5; CDR3 DNA: TGTGCCAGCAGGAGACTGGGACAGGGAAATCAGCCCCAGCATTTT; CDR3 protein: CASRRLGQGNQPQHF
clone size: NA; D gene: TRBD2; V gene: TRBV5-4; J gene: TRBJ2-1; CDR3 DNA: TGTGCCAGCAACCCAGCGGGGGGGCCCTCCTACAATGAGCAGTTCTTC; CDR3 protein: CASNPAGGPSYNEQFF
clone size: NA; D gene: NA; V gene: TRBV6-5; J gene: TRBJ2-7; CDR3 DNA: TGTGCCAGCAGCCCCGGTTCGTGGGCCTACGAGCAGTACTTC; CDR3 protein: CASSPGSWAYEQYF
clone size: once; D gene: NA; V gene: TRBV6-1; J gene: TRBJ2-7; CDR3 DNA: TGTGCCAGCAGTGAAGCGCGGGCGGCTTACGAGCAGTACTTC; CDR3 protein: CASSEARAAYEQYF
clone size: NA; D gene: TRBD1; V gene: TRBV5-4; J gene: TRBJ1-5; CDR3 DNA: TGTGCCAGCAGCTTACAGGGGAACAATCAGCCCCAGCATTTT; CDR3 protein: CASSLQGNNQPQHF
clone size: NA; D gene: TRBD1; V gene: TRBV5-1; J gene: TRBJ2-1; CDR3 DNA: TGCGCCAGCAGCAAGGGACAGGGGGCGGGTGAGCAGTTCTTC; CDR3 protein: CASSKGQGAGEQFF